The clone carrying this TCR beta chain has just one count. The record originates from a study of blood T cell repertoires in COVID-19. Assay: immunoSEQ multiplex PCR; the TCRdb copy retains only in-frame clones and omits some. The table includes about 63,000 clones, more than 80% detected once. Specimen: peripheral blood. The TCR was taken from a man between 60 and 75 years old with COVID-19, enrolled during active disease.

In DNA, the CDR3 is TGTGCCAGCAGGAGGGAGGCAGAAGTTTACAATGAGCAGTTCTTC. Its translation: CASRREAEVYNEQFF. V usage is TRBV5-4 and J usage is TRBJ2-1, with D possibly being TRBD2 (6 bases). The CDR3 extends over 15 amino acids. Germline V lookup: CDR1 SGHNT, CDR2 YYREEE (reference sequence). Trimming shortened V by 5 bases and J by 4 bases, and 16 bases separated the two germline ends.